The source of this T cell receptor (beta chain) is a study of patients and donors after allogeneic stem cell transplantation. TCRdb re-called the RT-PCR reads with MiXCR, one entry per CDR3 protein. The table records about a million distinct CDR3 sequences, about 20% of them present only once. Germline V gives CDR1 MDHEN, CDR2 SYDVKM. The J segment lost 9 bases and the V segment lost 5 bases, leaving 7 bases of the junction unmatched. This CDR3 has 13 amino acids. The gene calls are TRBV28 and TRBJ2-1; TRBD1 agrees at 7 bases. The receptor comes from a human donor who was either an allogeneic HSCT recipient or a stem cell or donor lymphocyte infusion donor (not recorded which). It is not recorded whose cells these are; they may come from a transplant donor. Sequenced: blood, either unsorted or a sorted T cell fraction (not recorded which). This CDR3 is CASSVQGSREQFF. CDR3 nucleotide sequence: TGTGCCAGCAGTGTACAGGGGAGCCGTGAGCAGTTCTTC.